This TCR beta chain was found in a study of CD8 T cells in ankylosing spondylitis. Whole-study results and caveats: Made up of about eight highly homologous variants, a TCR beta motif appeared characteristic of ankylosing spondylitis blood. Disease-linked clones reportedly showed significant enrichment in matched ankylosing spondylitis synovial fluid. CD8+ by phenotype, disease-linked clones were relatively rare in peripheral blood. Previously reported in reactive arthritis synovial fluid and blood were some of the motif variants.

This CDR3 region has 13 residues. Between the trimmed V and J ends, which lost 5 bases and 0 bases, there was a span of 10 bases. The germline V gene has CDR1 DFQATT and CDR2 SNEGSKA (reference sequence). This clonotype was seen many times. No antigen is known for it. Construction of TCR beta libraries was performed using quantitative 5'-RACE with molecular barcodes. TCRdb re-called the 5' RACE reads through MiXCR, storing one row per CDR3 protein. Altogether approximately 440,000 distinct CDR3 sequences are present, roughly a sixth being singletons, with the ten largest covering about 0.94%. Sequenced material: blood, either unsorted or a sorted T cell fraction (not recorded which). The sequence derives from a male donor with ankylosing spondylitis. This chain joins TRBV20-1 and TRBJ1-1; D unclear. CDR3 sequence: CSAPGPLNTEAFF. CDR3 in DNA: TGCAGTGCTCCCGGGCCCCTGAACACTGAAGCTTTCTTT.